This record covers a single T cell receptor (beta chain). This entry belongs to a study of graft-versus-host responses after intestinal transplantation. Study-level information: Once they had received anti-thymocyte globulin induction, all recipients took tacrolimus and steroids for about three years. General study results and limits: Recipient bone marrow held GvH clones, some seen earlier in ileum or blood. Across patients carrying graft-donor T cell macrochimerism, allografts held high graft-versus-host to host-versus-graft clonal ratios.

Researchers placed approximately 200,000 CFSE-labeled responder cells in culture with approximately 200,000 irradiated, violet-dye-labeled stimulator cells. Responder cells that were proliferating and CFSE-low, both CD3+CD4+ and CD3+CD8+, were sorted after the reaction. With 5 bases removed from V and 0 bases from J, the gap between germline ends came to 12 bases. The CDR3 loop spans 15 amino acids. In germline, CDR1 is MNHGY, CDR2 SAAAGT. The method was immunoSEQ multiplex PCR; TCRdb's version includes in-frame clones alone and lacks a portion of them. The profile covers 20,000 to 25,000 clones, with about 35% appearing a single time and 9.2% taken by the ten largest.

This sample comprised alloreactive CD8+ T cells from a mixed lymphocyte reaction culture, obtained before intestinal transplant. This sample's subset: CFSE-low proliferating T cells sorted from roughly 6-day pre-transplant mixed lymphocyte reaction (GvH or HvG direction). The origin of this receptor is a human patient who received an intestinal transplant. V usage is TRBV6-8 and J usage is TRBJ2-3; D might be TRBD1 or TRBD2, each matching 5 bases. The CDR3 region has the DNA TGTGCCAGCAGTGTGGGGGTTGCTAGCACAGATACGCAGTATTTT. Encoded protein: CASSVGVASTDTQYF.